Below are 2 T cell receptor beta chains sequenced from a single sample in a study of glioma-infiltrating T cells after dendritic cell vaccination (dated by TCRdb to 2016 to 2017). The library was made by the immunoSEQ multiplex PCR assay. TCRdb holds this immuneACCESS table with in-frame rearrangements only. Some clones are missing; in checked studies, unresolved V genes explain under half, and the rest has no known cause. The sample table shows approximately 100,000 clones, and roughly 80% are seen once. The top ten hold approximately 12% of the sample. The source was blood, collected before dendritic cell vaccination. These TCRs come from a human donor with glioblastoma.

The chain combines TRBV27 with TRBJ1-4, with TRBD1 as a possible D gene (5 bases). CDR3 length: 15 amino acids. CDR1 is MNHEY, CDR2 SMNVEV, per germline (reference sequence). The V and J ends lost 5 bases and 0 bases respectively, with 10 bases between them. The CDR3 sequence is CASSQTVATNEKLFF. CDR3 DNA: TGTGCCAGCAGTCAGACAGTTGCAACTAATGAAAAACTGTTTTTT.

This clone was counted only a few times. This chain links TRBV6-6 with TRBJ1-2; tentatively, D is TRBD1 (6 bases). V lost 4 bases and J lost 4, with 19 bases in between. The germline V gene encodes CDR1 MNHNY and CDR2 SVGAGI (reference sequence). The CDR3 loop spans 16 amino acids. The CDR3 is CASSSTLGGALYGYTF. In DNA, the CDR3 is TGTGCCAGCAGTTCGACACTGGGGGGGGCCCTCTATGGCTACACCTTC.